This T cell receptor (beta chain) was captured by sequencing in a study of response to subunit inactivated influenza vaccine. Points from the study as a whole: It was suggested by the authors that few new T cells are recruited by each seasonal influenza vaccination.

CDR3 size: 13 residues. Looked up from germline, CDR1 is WSHSY and CDR2 is SAAADI. With 1 base removed from V and 4 bases from J, the gap between germline ends came to 5 bases. In regard to this clonotype: The target antigen is unknown.

TCRdb redid the calling of the RT-PCR reads with MiXCR, one entry per CDR3 protein. This table holds a few hundred thousand distinct CDR3 sequences, approximately 23% found once. The source was PBMCs from blood, collected less than 22 months after vaccination. The chain recombines TRBV10-2 with TRBJ1-3; D gene ambiguous. The clonotype comes from a man between 45 and 75 years old who received an inactivated influenza vaccine. For the CDR3, the DNA is TGCGCCAGCAGTGAGTTTTTAGGAAACACCATATATTTT. Translation gives CASSEFLGNTIYF.